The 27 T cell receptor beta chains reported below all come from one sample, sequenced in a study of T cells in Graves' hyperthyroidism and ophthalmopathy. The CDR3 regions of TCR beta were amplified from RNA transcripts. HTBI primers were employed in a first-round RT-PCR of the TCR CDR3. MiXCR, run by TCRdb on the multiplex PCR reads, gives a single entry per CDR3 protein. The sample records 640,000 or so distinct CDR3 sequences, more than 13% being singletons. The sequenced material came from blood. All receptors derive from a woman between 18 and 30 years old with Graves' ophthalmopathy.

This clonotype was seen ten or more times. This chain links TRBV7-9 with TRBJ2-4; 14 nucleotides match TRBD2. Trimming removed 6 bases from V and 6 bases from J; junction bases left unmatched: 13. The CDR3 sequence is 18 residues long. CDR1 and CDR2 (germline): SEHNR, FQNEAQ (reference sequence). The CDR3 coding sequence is TGTGCCAGCAGTAGGGGGACTAGCGGGAGCCCCTTATCAAACATTCAGTACTTC. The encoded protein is CASSRGTSGSPLSNIQYF. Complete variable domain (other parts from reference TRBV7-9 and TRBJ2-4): DTGVSQNPRHKITKRGQNVTFRCDPISEHNRLYWYRQTLGQGPEFLTYFQNEAQLEKSRLLSDRFSAERPKGSFSTLEIQRTEQGDSAMYLCASSRGTSGSPLSNIQYFGAGTRLSVL.

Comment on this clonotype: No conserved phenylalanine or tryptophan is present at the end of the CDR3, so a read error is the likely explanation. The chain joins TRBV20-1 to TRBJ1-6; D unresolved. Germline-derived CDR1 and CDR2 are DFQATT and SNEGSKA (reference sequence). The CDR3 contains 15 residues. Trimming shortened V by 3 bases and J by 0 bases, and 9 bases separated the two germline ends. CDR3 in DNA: TGCAGTGCTAGGGAATGGAGCTCCTATAATTCACCCCTCCACCTT. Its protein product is CSAREWSSYNSPLHL.

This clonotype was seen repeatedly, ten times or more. The CDR3 DNA reads as TGCAGCGTTGCCACGGCGATTTCCTCCTACGAGCAGTACTTC. Amino acid sequence: CSVATAISSYEQYF. V gene TRBV29-1 combines with J gene TRBJ2-7, with D unresolved. The CDR3 is 14 residues long. V was shortened by 4 bases and J by 0 bases, with 13 bases between the two germline ends. Germline CDR1 SQVTM, CDR2 ANQGSEA.

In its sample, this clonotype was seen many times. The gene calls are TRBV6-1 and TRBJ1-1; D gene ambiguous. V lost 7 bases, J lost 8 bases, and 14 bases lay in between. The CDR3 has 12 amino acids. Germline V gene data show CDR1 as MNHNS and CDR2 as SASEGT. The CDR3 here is CASTTGRTEAFF. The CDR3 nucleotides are TGTGCCAGCACCACCGGGAGGACGGAAGCTTTCTTT.

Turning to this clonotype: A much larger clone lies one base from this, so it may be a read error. CDR3 sequence reads: CASSHDSNEQFF. DNA of the CDR3: TGTGCCAGCAGCCATGACAGCAATGAGCAGTTCTTC. The V and J genes are TRBV5-5 and TRBJ2-1; tentatively, D is TRBD1 (5 bases). The CDR3 has 12 amino acids. Germline V gives CDR1 SGHKS, CDR2 YYEKEE (reference sequence). The V end was cut by 4 bases, the J end by 6 bases, with 8 bases between.

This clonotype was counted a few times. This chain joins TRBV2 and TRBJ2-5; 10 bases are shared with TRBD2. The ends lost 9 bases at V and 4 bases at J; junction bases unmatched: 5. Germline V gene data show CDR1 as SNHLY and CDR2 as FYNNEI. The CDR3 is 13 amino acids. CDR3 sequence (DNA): TGTGCCAGTGTAGCGGGAGGCGGAGAGACCCAGTACTTC. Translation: CASVAGGGETQYF.

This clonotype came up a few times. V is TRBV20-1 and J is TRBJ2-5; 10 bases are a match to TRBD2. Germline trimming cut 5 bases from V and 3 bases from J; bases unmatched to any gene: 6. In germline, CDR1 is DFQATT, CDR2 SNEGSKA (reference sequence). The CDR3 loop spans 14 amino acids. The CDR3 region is CSAGTGTSEETQYF. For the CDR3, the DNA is TGCAGTGCTGGTACCGGGACTAGCGAAGAGACCCAGTACTTC.

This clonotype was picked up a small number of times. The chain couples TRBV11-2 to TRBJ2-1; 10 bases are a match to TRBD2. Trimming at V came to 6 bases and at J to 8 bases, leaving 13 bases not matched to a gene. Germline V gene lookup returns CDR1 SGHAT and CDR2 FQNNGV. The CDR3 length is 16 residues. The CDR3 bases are TGTGCCAGCAGGCAACCACCTAGCGGGAGAAGCTATGAGCAGTTCTTC. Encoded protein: CASRQPPSGRSYEQFF.

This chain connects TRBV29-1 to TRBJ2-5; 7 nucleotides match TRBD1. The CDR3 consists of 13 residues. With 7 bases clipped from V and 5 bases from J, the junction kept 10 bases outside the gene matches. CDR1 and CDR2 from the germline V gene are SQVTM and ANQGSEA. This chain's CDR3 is CSAPTGPRETQYF. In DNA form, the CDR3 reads TGCAGCGCTCCGACAGGGCCTAGGGAGACCCAGTACTTC.

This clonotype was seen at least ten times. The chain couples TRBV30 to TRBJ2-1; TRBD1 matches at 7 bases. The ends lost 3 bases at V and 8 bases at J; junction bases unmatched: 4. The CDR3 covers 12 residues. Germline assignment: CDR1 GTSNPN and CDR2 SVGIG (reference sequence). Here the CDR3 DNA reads TGTGCCTGGAGGACAGGGATGTATGAGCAGTTCTTC. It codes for CAWRTGMYEQFF.

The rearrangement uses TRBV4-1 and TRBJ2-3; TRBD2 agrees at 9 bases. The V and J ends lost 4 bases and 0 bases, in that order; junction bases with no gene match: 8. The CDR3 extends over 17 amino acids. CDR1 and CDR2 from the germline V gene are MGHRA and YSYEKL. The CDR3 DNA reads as TGCGCCAGCAGCCCCCAGGCGGGAGGGCCGAGCACAGATACGCAGTATTTT. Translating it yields CASSPQAGGPSTDTQYF.

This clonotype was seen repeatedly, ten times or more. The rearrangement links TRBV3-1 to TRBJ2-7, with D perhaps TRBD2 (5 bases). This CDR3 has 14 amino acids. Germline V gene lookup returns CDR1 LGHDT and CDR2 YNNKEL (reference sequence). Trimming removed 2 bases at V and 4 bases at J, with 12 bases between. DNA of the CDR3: TGTGCCAGCAGCCAACTGACGGAGGCTTACGAGCAGTACTTC. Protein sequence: CASSQLTEAYEQYF.

The CDR3 reads CASSLSVATGDGYNEQFF. CDR3 in DNA: TGTGCCAGCAGCTTGTCCGTAGCAACAGGGGATGGATACAATGAGCAGTTCTTC. The chain is built from TRBV5-5 and TRBJ2-1; TRBD1 agrees at 7 bases. The CDR3 is made up of 18 amino acids. V trimming: 1 base; J trimming: 4 bases; junction bases outside the gene matches: 14. From germline, CDR1 is SGHKS and CDR2 YYEKEE (reference sequence). Drawing the rest from reference TRBV5-5 and TRBJ2-1, the complete variable domain is DAGVTQSPTHLIKTRGQQVTLRCSPISGHKSVSWYQQVLGQGPQFIFQYYEKEERGRGNFPDRFSARQFPNYSSELNVNALLLGDSALYLCASSLSVATGDGYNEQFFGPGTRLTVL.

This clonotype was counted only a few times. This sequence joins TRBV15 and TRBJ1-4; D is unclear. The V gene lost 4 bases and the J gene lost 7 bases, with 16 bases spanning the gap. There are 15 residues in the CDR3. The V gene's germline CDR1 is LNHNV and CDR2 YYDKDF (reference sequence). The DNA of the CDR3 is TGTGCCACCAGCACCAATAACAAGGGCGTTGAAAAACTGTTTTTT. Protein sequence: CATSTNNKGVEKLFF.

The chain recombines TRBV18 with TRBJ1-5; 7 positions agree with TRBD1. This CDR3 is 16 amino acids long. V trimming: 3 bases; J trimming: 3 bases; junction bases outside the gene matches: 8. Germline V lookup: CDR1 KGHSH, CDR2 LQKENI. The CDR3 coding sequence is TGTGCCAGCTCACCCCCCGGGACAGCTTTCAATCAGCCCCAGCATTTT. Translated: CASSPPGTAFNQPQHF. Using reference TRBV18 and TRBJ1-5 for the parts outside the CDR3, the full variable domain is NAGVMQNPRHLVRRRGQEARLRCSPMKGHSHVYWYRQLPEEGLKFMVYLQKENIIDESGMPKERFSAEFPKEGPSILRIQQVVRGDSAAYFCASSPPGTAFNQPQHFGDGTRLSIL.

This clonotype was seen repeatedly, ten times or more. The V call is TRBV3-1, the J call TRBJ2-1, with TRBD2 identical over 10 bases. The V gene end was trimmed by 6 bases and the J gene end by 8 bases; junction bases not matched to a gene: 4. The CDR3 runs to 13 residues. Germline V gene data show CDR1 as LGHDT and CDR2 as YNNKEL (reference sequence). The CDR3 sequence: CASRIAGGYEQFF. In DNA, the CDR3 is TGTGCCAGCAGGATAGCGGGAGGTTATGAGCAGTTCTTC.

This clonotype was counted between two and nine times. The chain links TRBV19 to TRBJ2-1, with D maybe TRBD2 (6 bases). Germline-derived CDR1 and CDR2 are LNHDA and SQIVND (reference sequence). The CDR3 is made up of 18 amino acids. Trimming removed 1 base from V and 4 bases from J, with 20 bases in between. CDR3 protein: CASSIGPGHGSRYNEQFF. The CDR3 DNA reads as TGTGCCAGTAGTATAGGGCCGGGCCACGGGAGCAGGTACAATGAGCAGTTCTTC.

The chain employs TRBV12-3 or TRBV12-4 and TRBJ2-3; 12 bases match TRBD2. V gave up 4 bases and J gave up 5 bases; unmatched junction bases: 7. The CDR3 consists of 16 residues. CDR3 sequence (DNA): TGTGCCAGCAGTTCCAAAACTAGCGGGAGGAGAGATACGCAGTATTTT. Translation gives CASSSKTSGRRDTQYF.

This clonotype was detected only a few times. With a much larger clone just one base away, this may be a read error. For the CDR3, the DNA is TGTGCCAGCAGCTCCCCTTATTGGTTCACTGAAGCTCTCTTT. Protein sequence: CASSSPYWFTEALF. The chain is built from TRBV11-2 and TRBJ1-1; D not resolved. Germline CDR1 reads SGHAT; CDR2 reads FQNNGV. The CDR3 covers 14 residues.

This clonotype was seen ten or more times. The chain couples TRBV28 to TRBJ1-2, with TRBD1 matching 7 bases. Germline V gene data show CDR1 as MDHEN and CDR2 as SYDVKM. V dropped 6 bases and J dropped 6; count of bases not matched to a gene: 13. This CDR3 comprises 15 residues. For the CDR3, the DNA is TGTGCCAGCAGCCAACCCGTGACAGGGAGCGATGGCTACACCTTC. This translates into CASSQPVTGSDGYTF.

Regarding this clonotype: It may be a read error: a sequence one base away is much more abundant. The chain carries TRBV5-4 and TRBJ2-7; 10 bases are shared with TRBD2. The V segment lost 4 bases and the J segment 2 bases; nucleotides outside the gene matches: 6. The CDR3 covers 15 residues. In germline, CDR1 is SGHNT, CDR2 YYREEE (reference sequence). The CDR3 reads CASSTGLAETYEQYF. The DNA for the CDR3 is TGTGCCAGCAGCACCGGACTAGCGGAGACCTACGAGCAGTACTTC.

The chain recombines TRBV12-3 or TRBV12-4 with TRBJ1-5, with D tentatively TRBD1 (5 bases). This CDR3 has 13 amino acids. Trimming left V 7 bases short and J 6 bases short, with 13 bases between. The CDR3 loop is CASKGRTAQPQHF. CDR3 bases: TGTGCCAGCAAGGGGCGTACAGCTCAGCCCCAGCATTTT.

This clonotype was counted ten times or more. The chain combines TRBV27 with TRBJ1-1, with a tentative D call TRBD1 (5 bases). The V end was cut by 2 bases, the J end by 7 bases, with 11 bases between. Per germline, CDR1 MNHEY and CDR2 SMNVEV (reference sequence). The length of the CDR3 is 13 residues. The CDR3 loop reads CASSLQGWSEAFF. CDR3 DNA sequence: TGTGCCAGCAGTTTACAGGGTTGGAGTGAAGCTTTCTTT.

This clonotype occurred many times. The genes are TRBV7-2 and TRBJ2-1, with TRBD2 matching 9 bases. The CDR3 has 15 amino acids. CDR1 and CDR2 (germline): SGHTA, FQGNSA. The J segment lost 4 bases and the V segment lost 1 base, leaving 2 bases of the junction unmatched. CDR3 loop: CASSLVAGEYNEQFF. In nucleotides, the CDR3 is TGTGCCAGCAGCTTAGTAGCGGGAGAGTACAATGAGCAGTTCTTC.

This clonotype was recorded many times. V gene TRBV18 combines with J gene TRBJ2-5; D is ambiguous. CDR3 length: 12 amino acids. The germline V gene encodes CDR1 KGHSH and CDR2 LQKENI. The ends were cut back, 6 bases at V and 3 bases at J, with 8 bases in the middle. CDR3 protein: CASSISEETQYF. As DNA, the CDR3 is TGTGCCAGCTCGATTAGTGAAGAGACCCAGTACTTC.

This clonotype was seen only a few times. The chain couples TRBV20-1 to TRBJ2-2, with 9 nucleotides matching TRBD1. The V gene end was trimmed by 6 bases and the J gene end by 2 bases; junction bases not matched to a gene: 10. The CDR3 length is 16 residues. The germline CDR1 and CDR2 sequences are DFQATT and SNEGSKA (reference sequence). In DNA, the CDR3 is TGCAGTGCCAAAGGACAGGGGACTAAAAACACCGGGGAGCTGTTTTTT. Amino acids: CSAKGQGTKNTGELFF.

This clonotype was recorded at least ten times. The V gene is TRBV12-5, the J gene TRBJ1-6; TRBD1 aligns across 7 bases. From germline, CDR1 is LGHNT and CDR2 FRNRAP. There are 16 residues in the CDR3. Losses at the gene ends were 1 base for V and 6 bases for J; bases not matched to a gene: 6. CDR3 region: CASGLGWAGGNSPLHF. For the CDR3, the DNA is TGTGCTAGTGGTTTGGGCTGGGCAGGGGGTAATTCACCCCTCCACTTT.